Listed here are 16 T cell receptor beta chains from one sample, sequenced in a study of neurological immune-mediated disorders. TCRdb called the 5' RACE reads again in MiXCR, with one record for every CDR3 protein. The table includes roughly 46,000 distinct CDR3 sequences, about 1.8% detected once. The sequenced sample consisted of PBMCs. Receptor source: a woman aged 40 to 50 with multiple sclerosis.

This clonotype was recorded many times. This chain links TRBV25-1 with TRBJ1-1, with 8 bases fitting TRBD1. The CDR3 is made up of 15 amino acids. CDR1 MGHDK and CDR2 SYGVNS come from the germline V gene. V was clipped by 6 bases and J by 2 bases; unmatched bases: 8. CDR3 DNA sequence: TGTGCCAGCAGGCAGTTCGGGACAGGTAACACTGAAGCTTTCTTT. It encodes CASRQFGTGNTEAFF.

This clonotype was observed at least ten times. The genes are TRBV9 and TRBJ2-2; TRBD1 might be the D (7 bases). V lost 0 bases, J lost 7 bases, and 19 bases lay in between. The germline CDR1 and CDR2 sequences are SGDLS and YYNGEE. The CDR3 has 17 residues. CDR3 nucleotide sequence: TGTGCCAGCAGCGTAGGCGGGACAGTCCAGGGAGGCGGGGAGCTGTTTTTT. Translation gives CASSVGGTVQGGGELFF.

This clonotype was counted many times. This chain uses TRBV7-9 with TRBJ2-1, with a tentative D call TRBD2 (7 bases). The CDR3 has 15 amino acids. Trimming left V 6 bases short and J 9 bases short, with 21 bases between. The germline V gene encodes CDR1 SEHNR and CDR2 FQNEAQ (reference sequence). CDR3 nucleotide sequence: TGTGCCAGCAGTTCGTATCGTTCAGGGGAGGGTGAGCAGTTCTTC. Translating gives CASSSYRSGEGEQFF.

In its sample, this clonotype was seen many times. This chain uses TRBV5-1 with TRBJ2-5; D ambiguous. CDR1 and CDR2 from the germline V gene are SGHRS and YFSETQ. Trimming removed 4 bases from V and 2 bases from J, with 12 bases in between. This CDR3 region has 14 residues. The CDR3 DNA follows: TGCGCCAGCAGCCCCTGGAGCTTTCAAGAGACCCAGTACTTC. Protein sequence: CASSPWSFQETQYF. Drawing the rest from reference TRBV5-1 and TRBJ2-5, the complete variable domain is KAGVTQTPRYLIKTRGQQVTLSCSPISGHRSVSWYQQTPGQGLQFLFEYFSETQRNKGNFPGRFSGRQFSNSRSEMNVSTLELGDSALYLCASSPWSFQETQYFGPGTRLLVL.

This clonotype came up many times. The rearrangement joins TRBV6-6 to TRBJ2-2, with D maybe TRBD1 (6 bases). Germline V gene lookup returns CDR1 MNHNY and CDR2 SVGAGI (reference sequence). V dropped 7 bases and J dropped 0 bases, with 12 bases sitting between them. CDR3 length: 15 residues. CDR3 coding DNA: TGTGCCAGCAAACCGGGACACACGAACACCGGGGAGCTGTTTTTT. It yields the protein CASKPGHTNTGELFF.

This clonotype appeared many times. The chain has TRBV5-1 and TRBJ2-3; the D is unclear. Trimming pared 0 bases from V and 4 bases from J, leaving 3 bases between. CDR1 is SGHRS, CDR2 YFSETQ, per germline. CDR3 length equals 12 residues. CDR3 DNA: TGCGCCAGCAGCTTGGAGTCAGATACGCAGTATTTT. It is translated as CASSLESDTQYF.

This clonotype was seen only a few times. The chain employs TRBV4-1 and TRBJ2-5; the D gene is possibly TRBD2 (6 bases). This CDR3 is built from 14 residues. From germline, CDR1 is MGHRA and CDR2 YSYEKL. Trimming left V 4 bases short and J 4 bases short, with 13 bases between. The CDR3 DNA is TGCGCCAGCAGCCCCGGGTCCGGGGGAGAGACCCAGTACTTC. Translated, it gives CASSPGSGGETQYF.

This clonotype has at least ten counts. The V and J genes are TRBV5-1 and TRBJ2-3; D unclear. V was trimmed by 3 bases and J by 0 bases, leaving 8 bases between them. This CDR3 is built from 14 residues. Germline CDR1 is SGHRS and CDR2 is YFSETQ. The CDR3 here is CASSSSPSTDTQYF. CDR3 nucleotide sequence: TGCGCCAGCAGCTCCAGTCCTAGCACAGATACGCAGTATTTT.

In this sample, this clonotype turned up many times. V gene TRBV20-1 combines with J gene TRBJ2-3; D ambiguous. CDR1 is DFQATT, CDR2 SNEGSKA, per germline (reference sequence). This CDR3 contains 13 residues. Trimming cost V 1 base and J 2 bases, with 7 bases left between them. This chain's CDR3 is CSARAENTDTQYF. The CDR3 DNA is TGCAGTGCTAGAGCGGAGAACACAGATACGCAGTATTTT.

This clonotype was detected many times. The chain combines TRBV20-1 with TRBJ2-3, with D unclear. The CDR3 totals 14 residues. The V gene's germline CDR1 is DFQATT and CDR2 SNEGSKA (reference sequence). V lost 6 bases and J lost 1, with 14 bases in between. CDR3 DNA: TGCAGTGCACCCGGACCCTCCGGCACAGATACGCAGTATTTT. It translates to CSAPGPSGTDTQYF.

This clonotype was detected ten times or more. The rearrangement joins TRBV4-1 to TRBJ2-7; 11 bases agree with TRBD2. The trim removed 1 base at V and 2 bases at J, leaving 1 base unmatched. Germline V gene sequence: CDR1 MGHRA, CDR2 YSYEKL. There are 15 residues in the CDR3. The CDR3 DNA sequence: TGCGCCAGCAGCCAAGGACTAGCGGGGACCTACGAGCAGTACTTC. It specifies CASSQGLAGTYEQYF.

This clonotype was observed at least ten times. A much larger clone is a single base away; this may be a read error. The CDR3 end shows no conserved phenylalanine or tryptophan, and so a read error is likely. In nucleotides, the CDR3 is TGCGCCAGCAGCCAAGATCTCCAGGAGTGGGGCCAAGAGACCCAGTACTGC. It translates to CASSQDLQEWGQETQYC. The J gene is TRBJ2-5, the V gene TRBV4-1; D is unclear. V dropped 0 bases and J dropped 1 base, with 15 bases sitting between them. The germline V gene has CDR1 MGHRA and CDR2 YSYEKL. This CDR3 is 17 amino acids long.

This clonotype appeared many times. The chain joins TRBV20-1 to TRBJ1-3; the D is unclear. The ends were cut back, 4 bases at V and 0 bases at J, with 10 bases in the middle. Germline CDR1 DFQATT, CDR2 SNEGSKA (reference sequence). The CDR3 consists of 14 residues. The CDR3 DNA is TGCAGTGCTACGGACGGTGGCTCTGGAAACACCATATATTTT. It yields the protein CSATDGGSGNTIYF.

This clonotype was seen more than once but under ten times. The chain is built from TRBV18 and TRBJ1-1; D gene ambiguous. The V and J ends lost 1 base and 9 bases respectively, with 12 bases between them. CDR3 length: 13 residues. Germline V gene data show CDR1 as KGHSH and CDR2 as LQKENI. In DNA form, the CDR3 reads TGTGCCAGCTCACCACGAACAGAAAATAAAGCTTTCTTT. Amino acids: CASSPRTENKAFF.

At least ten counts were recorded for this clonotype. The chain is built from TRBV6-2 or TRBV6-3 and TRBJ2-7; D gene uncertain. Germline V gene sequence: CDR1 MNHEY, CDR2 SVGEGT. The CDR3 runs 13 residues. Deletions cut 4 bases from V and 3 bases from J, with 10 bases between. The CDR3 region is CASSSPHFYEQYF. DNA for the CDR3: TGTGCCAGCAGTTCCCCGCACTTCTACGAGCAGTACTTC.

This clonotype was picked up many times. The CDR3 nucleotides read TGTGCCAGCAGTTTTTTAACAGGGGGAACCTACGAGCAGTACTTC. It translates to CASSFLTGGTYEQYF. V is TRBV12-3 or TRBV12-4 and J is TRBJ2-7, with 8 bases aligning to TRBD1. Trimming took 3 bases from V and 2 from J; bases not matched to a gene: 6. This CDR3 has 15 amino acids.